This T cell receptor (beta chain) came from a study of regulatory T cells in long-lasting Graves disease. Germline values: CDR1 SEHNR, CDR2 FQNEAQ (reference sequence). The CDR3 loop spans 11 amino acids. The germline V and J ends were trimmed by 7 bases and 7 bases, with 8 bases remaining between them. Study observations and caveats: Public clonotype sharing was higher in persistent than newly diagnosed patients.

Investigators prepared the TCR beta libraries by applying iRepertoire HTBI primers and Arm-PCR of CDR3 regions. TCRdb re-called the multiplex PCR reads through MiXCR, storing one row per CDR3 protein. Among about 620,000 distinct CDR3 sequences, about 16% were seen once, and the ten largest hold 15% to 20%. Time point specified: newly diagnosed GD, antithyroid drugs for less than 3 months. The TCR library was prepared using RNA isolated from PBMCs. A blood draw put 8 to 10 milliliters of peripheral blood into EDTA tubes. The table lists this clonotype with many counts. The target antigen is unknown. The sample was also reused in another study, on T cells in Graves' hyperthyroidism and ophthalmopathy. That study reports: Most clonotypes that expanded in the thyroid above 0.001 also showed up in blood.

This material consisted of peripheral blood mononuclear cells (PBMCs), taken at new diagnosis, from a patient treated with antithyroid drugs. The J gene is TRBJ2-1, the V gene TRBV7-9; unclear D gene. The clonotype comes from a young woman with Graves disease. CDR3 amino acids: CASTPTNEQFF. The DNA of the CDR3 is TGTGCCAGCACCCCGACTAATGAGCAGTTCTTC.